The source of this T cell receptor (beta chain) is a study of T cell repertoires in cytomegalovirus infection. Background on the study: Public TCR beta signatures provided an indication of both CMV infection and a matching HLA type.

The study's findings and limits: HLA-C-restricted CMV clonotypes gave the most frequent clonotype in two of eight donors. The cumulative frequency of public TCR beta families distinguished individuals who carried CMV together with the relevant HLA.

The CDR3 is 17 residues long. Germline V gene sequence: CDR1 LNHDA, CDR2 SQIVND (reference sequence). The V and J ends lost 5 bases and 7 bases, in that order; junction bases with no gene match: 15. Using its own MiXCR run on the reads, TCRdb lists one record per CDR3 protein. The table lists some 400,000 distinct CDR3 sequences, 18% of them singletons. This clonotype has a handful of counts. Antigen: not known. This sequence joins TRBV19 and TRBJ2-4; 9 bases are a match to TRBD2. Sequencing input: PBMCs. The TCR comes from a human donor in good health (CMV status not recorded). Some clones in this sample may be carry-over from other donors' samples. The CDR3 bases are TGTGCCAGTAGTCGGATAGCGGGGGCCGGGGGTAAGAACATTCAGTACTTC. The encoded protein is CASSRIAGAGGKNIQYF. The full variable domain, in which reference TRBV19 and TRBJ2-4 provide the parts outside the CDR3, is DGGITQSPKYLFRKEGQNVTLSCEQNLNHDAMYWYRQDPGQGLRLIYYSQIVNDFQKGDIAEGYSVSREKKESFPLTVTSAQKNPTAFYLCASSRIAGAGGKNIQYFGAGTRLSVL.